This is a list of T cell receptor beta chains from one sample in a study of identical twins. TCRdb called the 5' RACE reads again in MiXCR, with one record for every CDR3 protein. The sample holds roughly 240,000 distinct CDR3 sequences; approximately 7% are singletons and the top ten take 3% to 4%. Another study also made use of these data, one on yellow fever vaccine responses in identical twins.

The source material was memory (CD45RO+) T cells sorted from blood. The receptor source for this set is a woman between 18 and 29 years old in good health. CDR3s include the opening cysteine and the closing phenylalanine or tryptophan. D genes are given only for firm matches. Clone size is not always given. Where it is, it says once, few, many or a class for expanded clones.

clone size	V gene	D gene	J gene	CDR3 DNA	CDR3 protein
many	TRBV12-3/TRBV12-4	NA	TRBJ1-2	TGTGCCAGCAGTTATTCCAACCCAGAGGGCGCAAATGGCTACACCTTC	CASSYSNPEGANGYTF
few	TRBV11-2	NA	TRBJ2-1	TGTGCCAGCAGCCTACGAAGTTCGCCCCTAGGGCGAAGCAATGAGCAGTTCTTC	CASSLRSSPLGRSNEQFF
few	TRBV2	TRBD2	TRBJ2-3	TGTGCCAGCAGCGCGGGACTAGCAGGATCCGATACGCAGTATTTT	CASSAGLAGSDTQYF
NA	TRBV28	NA	TRBJ2-4	TGTGCCAGCAGCCGAATGGCGGGACGCCTAGACGTTCAGTACTTC	CASSRMAGRLDVQYF
many	TRBV29-1	NA	TRBJ2-1	TGCAGCGTTGAAAGGGCATACAATGAGCAGTTCTTC	CSVERAYNEQFF
NA	TRBV6-2/TRBV6-3	NA	TRBJ1-4	TGTGCCAGCAGTTACGGGCAGAATAATGAAAAACTGTTTTTT	CASSYGQNNEKLFF
few	TRBV28	NA	TRBJ1-2	TGTGCCAGCAGAAGGTCGGGGGAAGGCTACACCTTC	CASRRSGEGYTF
few	TRBV18	NA	TRBJ2-1	TGTGCCAGCTCACCACCGGCCGACGATAATGAGCAGTTCTTC	CASSPPADDNEQFF
NA	TRBV6-1	TRBD2	TRBJ2-2	TGTGCCAGCAAACCGGGACTAGCGGGAACGAACACCGGGGAGCTGTTTTTT	CASKPGLAGTNTGELFF
many	TRBV9	TRBD1	TRBJ1-5	TGTGCCACCAGGGGGGGTAGATATAGCAATCAGCCCCAGCATTTT	CATRGGRYSNQPQHF
many	TRBV5-1	TRBD1	TRBJ1-3	TGCGCCAGCAGCAGAGGGGGCTTGGATGGAAACACCATATATTTT	CASSRGGLDGNTIYF
few	TRBV9	TRBD2	TRBJ2-2	TGTGCCAGCAGCGGTGGGACTAGCGGGGGTTCCGGGGAGCTGTTTTTT	CASSGGTSGGSGELFF
NA	TRBV28	TRBD2	TRBJ2-3	TGTGCCAGCAGTTCCCGCCGGGGTAGCGGGGTTACAGATACGCAGTATTTT	CASSSRRGSGVTDTQYF
many	TRBV7-2	TRBD2	TRBJ2-2	TGTGCCACTAGCGGGACCGGGGAGCTGTTTTTT	CATSGTGELFF
NA	TRBV28	NA	TRBJ2-1	TGTGCCACCTCTAGGGCGTACAATGAGCAGTTCTTC	CATSRAYNEQFF
NA	TRBV18	NA	TRBJ2-1	TGTGCCAGCTCACCCCGATCTGAAGATGAGCAGTTCTTC	CASSPRSEDEQFF
many	TRBV12-5	TRBD1	TRBJ1-2	TGTGCTAGTGGTTTGCCCGCCACAGGGGCCCTCTCCTTC	CASGLPATGALSF
NA	TRBV19	TRBD2	TRBJ2-7	TGTGCCAGCACGACTAGCGGGATCCCCTACGAGCAGTACTTC	CASTTSGIPYEQYF
few	TRBV6-1	NA	TRBJ1-1	TGTGCCAGCACTAACGACAGAGGAACTGAAGCTTTCTTT	CASTNDRGTEAFF
many	TRBV7-9	NA	TRBJ2-7	TGTGCCAGCAGCTTAGTAGGGGTAGGCAACTACGAGCAGTACTTC	CASSLVGVGNYEQYF